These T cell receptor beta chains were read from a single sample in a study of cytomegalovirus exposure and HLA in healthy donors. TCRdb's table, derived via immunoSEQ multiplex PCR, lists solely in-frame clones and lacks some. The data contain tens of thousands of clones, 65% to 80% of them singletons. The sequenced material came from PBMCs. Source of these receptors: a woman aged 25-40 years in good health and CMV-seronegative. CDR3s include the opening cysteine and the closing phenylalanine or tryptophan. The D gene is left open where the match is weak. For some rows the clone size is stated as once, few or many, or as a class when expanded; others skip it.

CDR3aa: CASSRSEATEAFF
CDR3nt: TGTGCCAGCTCGCGGTCTGAAGCCACTGAAGCTTTCTTT
abundance: -
v_gene: TRBV18
j_gene: TRBJ1-1
d_gene: -

CDR3aa: CASSLAWLAGDNEQFF
CDR3nt: TGTGCCAGCAGCTTGGCCTGGCTAGCGGGGGACAATGAGCAGTTCTTC
abundance: -
v_gene: TRBV5-4
j_gene: TRBJ2-1
d_gene: TRBD2

CDR3aa: CASSLSDRDGNTIYF
CDR3nt: TGCGCCAGCAGCCTATCAGACAGGGATGGGAACACCATATATTTT
abundance: -
v_gene: TRBV4-3
j_gene: TRBJ1-3
d_gene: TRBD1

CDR3aa: CASSRQGGTGELFF
CDR3nt: TGTGCCAGCAGCCGACAGGGGGGAACCGGGGAGCTGTTTTTT
abundance: few
v_gene: TRBV2
j_gene: TRBJ2-2
d_gene: TRBD1

CDR3aa: CASSQVLAGDEQFF
CDR3nt: TGCGCCAGCAGCCAAGTACTAGCGGGGGATGAGCAGTTCTTC
abundance: -
v_gene: TRBV4-3
j_gene: TRBJ2-1
d_gene: TRBD2

CDR3aa: CASSPGQGMNTEAFF
CDR3nt: TGCGCCAGCAGCCCAGGACAGGGGATGAACACTGAAGCTTTCTTT
abundance: few
v_gene: TRBV5-1
j_gene: TRBJ1-1
d_gene: TRBD1

CDR3aa: CASSEPGTSWYTQYF
CDR3nt: TGCGCCAGCAGTGAGCCCGGGACTAGCTGGTATACGCAGTATTTT
abundance: -
v_gene: TRBV10-2
j_gene: TRBJ2-3
d_gene: TRBD2

CDR3aa: CASSRKTSGRSGTQYF
CDR3nt: TGTGCCAGCAGCCGAAAGACTAGCGGGAGAAGTGGGACGCAGTATTTT
abundance: -
v_gene: TRBV7-2
j_gene: TRBJ2-3
d_gene: TRBD2

CDR3aa: CASREGLAGAGELFF
CDR3nt: TGTGCCAGCAGGGAGGGACTAGCGGGTGCCGGGGAGCTGTTTTTT
abundance: -
v_gene: TRBV2
j_gene: TRBJ2-2
d_gene: TRBD2

CDR3aa: CASSIGTRGATEAFF
CDR3nt: TGTGCCAGTAGTATCGGGACTCGGGGGGCCACTGAAGCTTTCTTT
abundance: -
v_gene: TRBV19
j_gene: TRBJ1-1
d_gene: -

CDR3aa: CSGTHRTSGGTDTQYF
CDR3nt: TGCAGCGGTACCCATCGAACTAGCGGGGGCACAGATACGCAGTATTTT
abundance: -
v_gene: TRBV29-1
j_gene: TRBJ2-3
d_gene: TRBD2

CDR3aa: CASRRRPDTDNSPLHF
CDR3nt: TGTGCCAGCAGACGTCGCCCGGACACCGATAATTCACCCCTCCACTTT
abundance: -
v_gene: TRBV27
j_gene: TRBJ1-6
d_gene: -

CDR3aa: CASSVTTTVNEKLFF
CDR3nt: TGTGCCAGCAGCGTGACCACTACCGTTAATGAAAAACTGTTTTTT
abundance: -
v_gene: TRBV11-2
j_gene: TRBJ1-4
d_gene: -

CDR3aa: CASSLWSGLASYEQYF
CDR3nt: TGTGCCAGCAGCTTGTGGTCGGGACTTGCTAGCTACGAGCAGTACTTC
abundance: few
v_gene: TRBV5-5
j_gene: TRBJ2-7
d_gene: -

CDR3aa: CASSKGQRQTQAWKYF
CDR3nt: TGTGCCAGCAGTAAGGGACAGCGACAAACTCAGGCGTGGAAGTACTTC
abundance: -
v_gene: TRBV6-6
j_gene: TRBJ2-4
d_gene: TRBD1

CDR3aa: CASTPSGLAKDTQYF
CDR3nt: TGTGCCAGCACCCCATCGGGATTAGCGAAGGATACGCAGTATTTT
abundance: -
v_gene: TRBV28
j_gene: TRBJ2-3
d_gene: -

CDR3aa: CASSLAGEDEQYF
CDR3nt: TGTGCCAGCAGCTTAGCCGGGGAGGACGAGCAGTACTTC
abundance: few
v_gene: TRBV7-9
j_gene: TRBJ2-7
d_gene: -

CDR3aa: CATSREKTGGRNEQFF
CDR3nt: TGTGCCACCAGCAGAGAGAAGACGGGCGGGAGGAATGAGCAGTTCTTC
abundance: -
v_gene: TRBV15
j_gene: TRBJ2-1
d_gene: TRBD2

CDR3aa: CAWSPGGVNTEAFF
CDR3nt: TGTGCCTGGAGCCCGGGGGGGGTAAACACTGAAGCTTTCTTT
abundance: few
v_gene: TRBV30
j_gene: TRBJ1-1
d_gene: -

CDR3aa: CASSLAPGGMNTEAFF
CDR3nt: TGTGCCAGCAGCTTAGCGCCTGGGGGCATGAACACTGAAGCTTTCTTT
abundance: -
v_gene: TRBV7-6
j_gene: TRBJ1-1
d_gene: -

CDR3aa: CASSNPATGGGGDTF
CDR3nt: TGTGCCAGCAGTAACCCCGCGACAGGGGGAGGCGGCGACACCTTC
abundance: few
v_gene: TRBV6-6
j_gene: TRBJ1-2
d_gene: TRBD1

CDR3aa: CASSLEHPFSDSHSPLHF
CDR3nt: TGTGCCAGCAGCCTTGAACACCCTTTTTCGGACAGTCATTCACCCCTCCACTTT
abundance: -
v_gene: TRBV7-9
j_gene: TRBJ1-6
d_gene: -

CDR3aa: CASSLRLASYEQYF
CDR3nt: TGTGCCAGCAGTTTACGGCTAGCATCCTACGAGCAGTACTTC
abundance: once
v_gene: TRBV28
j_gene: TRBJ2-7
d_gene: -

CDR3aa: CASSSDWAGANEQFF
CDR3nt: TGTGCCAGCAGTTCGGACTGGGCGGGAGCCAATGAGCAGTTCTTC
abundance: -
v_gene: TRBV6-5
j_gene: TRBJ2-1
d_gene: TRBD2

CDR3aa: CASSFTSGNQPQHF
CDR3nt: TGTGCCAGTAGTTTCACCTCGGGCAATCAGCCCCAGCATTTT
abundance: once
v_gene: TRBV19
j_gene: TRBJ1-5
d_gene: -

CDR3aa: CASSFHDRDIPYEQYF
CDR3nt: TGTGCCAGCAGTTTCCACGACCGGGACATCCCCTACGAGCAGTACTTC
abundance: -
v_gene: TRBV28
j_gene: TRBJ2-7
d_gene: -

CDR3aa: CILQGAGGYTF
CDR3nt: TGCATCTTACAGGGGGCGGGAGGCTACACCTTC
abundance: -
v_gene: TRBV20-1
j_gene: TRBJ1-2
d_gene: TRBD1

CDR3aa: CASSSAREGRRFLTDTQYF
CDR3nt: TGCGCCAGCAGCTCTGCGCGGGAGGGCCGAAGGTTTCTCACAGATACGCAGTATTTT
abundance: -
v_gene: TRBV5-1
j_gene: TRBJ2-3
d_gene: TRBD2

CDR3aa: CASSYETSFDEQYF
CDR3nt: TGTGCCAGCAGTTACGAGACTAGCTTCGACGAGCAGTACTTC
abundance: -
v_gene: TRBV6-5
j_gene: TRBJ2-7
d_gene: TRBD2

CDR3aa: CASSVDNNQPQHF
CDR3nt: TGTGCCAGCAGTGTGGACAACAATCAGCCCCAGCATTTT
abundance: -
v_gene: TRBV6-1
j_gene: TRBJ1-5
d_gene: -

CDR3aa: CASSLEALGGSSGNTIYF
CDR3nt: TGTGCCAGCAGCTTAGAAGCTCTGGGGGGAAGCTCTGGAAACACCATATATTTT
abundance: -
v_gene: TRBV7-2
j_gene: TRBJ1-3
d_gene: -

CDR3aa: CASEETSGYNEQFF
CDR3nt: TGTGCCAGCGAGGAAACTAGCGGATACAATGAGCAGTTCTTC
abundance: -
v_gene: TRBV7-9
j_gene: TRBJ2-1
d_gene: TRBD2

CDR3aa: CASSVGQSNTGELFF
CDR3nt: TGTGCCAGCAGCGTCGGACAGAGCAACACCGGGGAGCTGTTTTTT
abundance: -
v_gene: TRBV7-6
j_gene: TRBJ2-2
d_gene: -

CDR3aa: CASSPEVRYGYTF
CDR3nt: TGTGCCAGCAGCCCCGAGGTGAGGTATGGCTACACCTTC
abundance: -
v_gene: TRBV7-9
j_gene: TRBJ1-2
d_gene: -

CDR3aa: CASSDRGREAFF
CDR3nt: TGTGCCAGCAGTGACAGGGGGCGCGAAGCTTTCTTT
abundance: few
v_gene: TRBV6-5
j_gene: TRBJ1-1
d_gene: TRBD1

CDR3aa: CASSIRGGDIQYF
CDR3nt: TGTGCCAGTAGTATCCGGGGGGGGGACATTCAGTACTTC
abundance: -
v_gene: TRBV19
j_gene: TRBJ2-4
d_gene: TRBD2

CDR3aa: CASSLAREAFF
CDR3nt: TGTGCCAGCAGCTTAGCTCGTGAAGCTTTCTTT
abundance: -
v_gene: TRBV7-9
j_gene: TRBJ1-1
d_gene: -

CDR3aa: CASSPLPRDRNNEQFF
CDR3nt: TGTGCCAGCAGCCCACTCCCCCGCGACAGGAACAATGAGCAGTTCTTC
abundance: -
v_gene: TRBV7-9
j_gene: TRBJ2-1
d_gene: -

CDR3aa: CASSSNRESSYNSPLHF
CDR3nt: TGTGCCAGCAGTTCAAACAGGGAGAGCTCCTATAATTCACCCCTCCACTTT
abundance: -
v_gene: TRBV27
j_gene: TRBJ1-6
d_gene: -

CDR3aa: CASSFVGPSYEQYF
CDR3nt: TGTGCCAGCAGTTTCGTGGGCCCTTCCTACGAGCAGTACTTC
abundance: -
v_gene: TRBV28
j_gene: TRBJ2-7
d_gene: -

CDR3aa: CASSAMLPGSLQETQYF
CDR3nt: TGTGCCAGCAGCGCGATGCTGCCCGGGTCGCTCCAAGAGACCCAGTACTTC
abundance: -
v_gene: TRBV9
j_gene: TRBJ2-5
d_gene: -

CDR3aa: CAWSRTPEGGYGYTF
CDR3nt: TGTGCCTGGAGTCGGACACCTGAGGGAGGGTATGGCTACACCTTC
abundance: few
v_gene: TRBV30
j_gene: TRBJ1-2
d_gene: -

CDR3aa: CASSYLGLAGGPGQYF
CDR3nt: TGTGCCAGCAGTTACCTTGGACTAGCGGGAGGGCCCGGGCAGTATTTT
abundance: few
v_gene: TRBV6-5
j_gene: TRBJ2-3
d_gene: TRBD2

CDR3aa: CASSTPGLAGVETQYF
CDR3nt: TGTGCCAGTAGTACTCCTGGACTAGCGGGAGTAGAGACCCAGTACTTC
abundance: -
v_gene: TRBV19
j_gene: TRBJ2-5
d_gene: TRBD2

CDR3aa: CASSDPRRGPLNSEAFF
CDR3nt: TGTGCCAGCAGTGATCCCAGGCGGGGCCCCCTTAACTCTGAAGCTTTCTTT
abundance: -
v_gene: TRBV6-1
j_gene: TRBJ1-1
d_gene: -

CDR3aa: CASSLQEAEAFF
CDR3nt: TGTGCCAGCAGTTTGCAGGAAGCTGAAGCTTTCTTT
abundance: -
v_gene: TRBV28
j_gene: TRBJ1-1
d_gene: -

CDR3aa: CSVESRPQFF
CDR3nt: TGCAGCGTTGAATCGAGGCCTCAGTTCTTC
abundance: -
v_gene: TRBV29-1
j_gene: TRBJ2-1
d_gene: -

CDR3aa: CARSRGGQKSQETQYF
CDR3nt: TGTGCCAGAAGCCGTGGGGGACAGAAGTCCCAAGAGACCCAGTACTTC
abundance: -
v_gene: TRBV5-3
j_gene: TRBJ2-5
d_gene: TRBD1

CDR3aa: CASSLTGGTNEKLFF
CDR3nt: TGTGCCAGCAGTTTGACAGGGGGAACTAATGAAAAACTGTTTTTT
abundance: -
v_gene: TRBV28
j_gene: TRBJ1-4
d_gene: TRBD1

CDR3aa: CASRWTSGSPNTGELFF
CDR3nt: TGCGCCAGCAGATGGACTAGCGGGAGCCCGAACACCGGGGAGCTGTTTTTT
abundance: -
v_gene: TRBV5-1
j_gene: TRBJ2-2
d_gene: TRBD2

CDR3aa: CASSEVSGYQPQHF
CDR3nt: TGCGCCAGCAGTGAGGTTTCAGGGTATCAGCCCCAGCATTTT
abundance: -
v_gene: TRBV10-2
j_gene: TRBJ1-5
d_gene: -